Given below is one T cell receptor (beta chain) in context. This record belongs to a study of blood T cell repertoires in COVID-19. Germline CDR1 and CDR2: LNHDA and SQIVND (reference sequence). The CDR3 contains 15 residues. V was trimmed by 5 bases and J by 9 bases, leaving 17 bases between them. Clones were sequenced by immunoSEQ multiplex PCR, and TCRdb holds only the in-frame ones, with some missing. Here the sample spans fewer than 85,000 clones, 65% to 80% being singletons. Source material: peripheral blood. This clonotype originated in a woman older than 75 with active or convalescent COVID-19. The chain has TRBV19 and TRBJ1-6; D remains unclear. The CDR3 DNA reads TGTGCCAGTAGTCCCTTGGGTCAGCTAGGTTCACCCCTCCACTTT. Its translation is CASSPLGQLGSPLHF.